This T cell receptor beta chain was recovered during a study of cytomegalovirus exposure and HLA in healthy donors. Study-wide results and limits: A later analysis reportedly found that, within productive TCRs, an Asian-associated ancestry cluster had fewer N-insertions than the mean observed across the roughly 700 donors. When the data were analyzed later, several of the most significant clusters appeared to be linked to common viral pathogens.

As concerns this clone: Its cognate antigen is unknown.

V gave up 0 bases and J gave up 1 base; unmatched junction bases: 4. The germline gives CDR1 SGHRS, CDR2 YFSETQ. This CDR3 is built from 15 residues. The PCR used 60 Vbeta and 13 Jbeta primers. The data were produced by immunoSEQ multiplex PCR, yet TCRdb's version contains in-frame clones alone and is incomplete. The sample lists about 41,000 clones; around 85% were seen once. The sample taken for sequencing was PBMCs. The genes are TRBV5-1 and TRBJ2-7; 7 nucleotides align to TRBD1. The sequence derives from a man aged 45-65 years in good health and CMV-seronegative. The CDR3 spells CASSLAPGGSYEQYF. The CDR3 nucleotides read TGCGCCAGCAGCTTGGCGCCAGGGGGTTCCTACGAGCAGTACTTC.